The rows below give T cell receptor beta chains drawn from one sample of a study of OX40 agonist ivuxolimab in advanced cancers. TCRdb's copy holds only in-frame clones and misses some; the assay was immunoSEQ multiplex PCR. The repertoire includes 55,000 to 90,000 clones, roughly 80% of them detected once, and 1.1% sits in the top ten. The specimen was CD4+ or CD8+ T cells sorted from blood, collected in a trial of the OX40 agonist ivuxolimab. The receptors were sampled from an adult with an advanced solid tumor such as melanoma, head and neck, liver or kidney cancer. Both conserved end residues are part of each CDR3. D genes are given only for firm matches. Clone size is not always given. Where it is, it says once, few, many or a class for expanded clones.

clone size	D gene	V gene	J gene	CDR3 DNA	CDR3 protein
-	TRBD2	TRBV6-6	TRBJ2-2	TGTGCCAGCAGTTTACGGGGGGGTGACACCGGGGAGCTGTTTTTT	CASSLRGGDTGELFF
-	TRBD2	TRBV6-5	TRBJ2-7	TGTGCCAGCAGTTATGGGCGGGGGGGTTACTACGAGCAGTACTTC	CASSYGRGGYYEQYF
-	-	TRBV5-1	TRBJ1-4	TGCGCCAGCAGCCGGACCGATAATGAAAAACTGTTTTTT	CASSRTDNEKLFF
many	TRBD1	TRBV7-2	TRBJ1-5	TGTGCCAGCAGCGTCACGCAGGGGGCTCTGCATTTT	CASSVTQGALHF
few	-	TRBV19	TRBJ1-1	TGTGCCAGTAGTACAGGGCGGAGGAACACTGAAGCTTTCTTT	CASSTGRRNTEAFF
-	-	TRBV7-2	TRBJ1-6	TGTGCCAGCAGCGCCCGGGACAACTCCTATAATTCACCCCTCCACTTT	CASSARDNSYNSPLHF
-	TRBD1	TRBV28	TRBJ2-7	TGTGCCAGCAGCCGGACAGGACCCTACGAGCAGTACTTC	CASSRTGPYEQYF
few	-	TRBV6-5	TRBJ2-6	TGTGCCAGCAGTTCGGACAGGGCCAACGTCCTGACTTTC	CASSSDRANVLTF
-	-	TRBV30	TRBJ2-3	TGTGCCTCACCCTTAGGCGATACGCAGTATTTT	CASPLGDTQYF
few	TRBD1	TRBV5-1	TRBJ2-5	TGCGCCAGCAGCCGCACCGGGACAGGGAGGACTTTGGTAAATAGGGAGACCCAGTACTTC	CASSRTGTGRTLVNRETQYF
-	TRBD2	TRBV5-1	TRBJ2-5	TGCGCCAGCAGCCCACTAGCGGGGGATCAGACCCAGTACTTC	CASSPLAGDQTQYF
once	-	TRBV7-2	TRBJ2-5	TGTGCCAGCAGCTTAGGTCCGGAGGGCCGGGGGACCCAGTACTTC	CASSLGPEGRGTQYF
-	-	TRBV6-6	TRBJ1-5	TGTGCCAGCAGTTACTCGGGCCAGCCCCAGCATTTT	CASSYSGQPQHF
-	-	TRBV6-5	TRBJ2-7	TGTGCCAGCAATACGGGGGTCCCTACAGGAGAGCAGTACTTC	CASNTGVPTGEQYF
-	TRBD1	TRBV4-1	TRBJ1-4	TGCGCCAGCAGCCAGGTCGACAGGGGTGAACTGTTTTTT	CASSQVDRGELFF
-	-	TRBV5-6	TRBJ2-3	TGTGCCAGCAGCCGGACAGCCTCAGATACGCAGTATTTT	CASSRTASDTQYF
once	-	TRBV7-2	TRBJ2-1	TGTGCCAGCAGCTTAGGATCCTCCTACAATGAGCAGTTCTTC	CASSLGSSYNEQFF
-	-	TRBV7-8	TRBJ1-2	TGTGCCAGCAGCTTGGGGACATTTGGCTACACCTTC	CASSLGTFGYTF
-	-	TRBV5-4	TRBJ2-5	TGTGCCAGCAGTCCTTCCTGGGGCTCTAGGTCTCAAGAGACCCAGTACTTC	CASSPSWGSRSQETQYF
-	-	TRBV18	TRBJ2-7	TGTGCCAGCTCACCGTCGCCCGGGGCCTACGAGCAGTACTTC	CASSPSPGAYEQYF
-	TRBD1	TRBV14	TRBJ2-1	TGTGCCAGCAGCCAAGTTTCAGGGGGTTACAATGAGCAGTTCTTC	CASSQVSGGYNEQFF
-	-	TRBV7-2	TRBJ1-4	TGTGCCAGCAGGACCAAAGGGTCCCCATCGCCTAATGAAAAACTGTTTTTT	CASRTKGSPSPNEKLFF
many	-	TRBV30	TRBJ1-5	TGTGCCTGGAGTGTAGGGGCCCGGGTTCGCCAGCATTTT	CAWSVGARVRQHF
-	-	TRBV11-3	TRBJ2-6	TGTGCCAGCAGCTTTGCAGGGGGGACGGGGGCCAATGTCCTGACTTTC	CASSFAGGTGANVLTF
-	-	TRBV7-2	TRBJ2-7	TGTGCCAGCAGCTTAGCTTCCAGGGGGGCCTACGAGCAGTACTTC	CASSLASRGAYEQYF
-	-	TRBV6-5	TRBJ1-1	TGTGCCAGCACCTTCGGGATTGGCGCTGAAGCTTTCTTT	CASTFGIGAEAFF
-	TRBD2	TRBV11-2	TRBJ2-5	TGTGCCAGCAGCGACGCGGGGGGCGTGGAGACCCAGTACTTC	CASSDAGGVETQYF
-	-	TRBV27	TRBJ1-5	TGTGCCAGCAGTTTAGGAGGGGCCGGCAATCAGCCCCAGCATTTT	CASSLGGAGNQPQHF
-	-	TRBV7-9	TRBJ1-1	TGTGCCAGCAGCTTAGTAGGCAGGGACGCTTTCTTT	CASSLVGRDAFF
-	-	TRBV18	TRBJ2-3	TGTGCCAGCTCACTAAGGCAGGGTCCAGATACGCAGTATTTT	CASSLRQGPDTQYF
-	-	TRBV5-5	TRBJ2-1	TGTGCCAGCAGTATAACTGGGGGTGAGCAGTTCTTC	CASSITGGEQFF
-	-	TRBV5-5	TRBJ2-7	TGTGCCAGCAGCCGCGGAGGGGCCTACGAGCAGTACTTC	CASSRGGAYEQYF
few	-	TRBV11-2	TRBJ1-5	TGTGCCAGCAGCCGAGGACAGCCTAGGCAGCCCCAGCATTTT	CASSRGQPRQPQHF
-	-	TRBV11-2	TRBJ2-1	TGTGCCAGCACCATGGAGGCGGGGAATGAGCAGTTCTTC	CASTMEAGNEQFF
few	-	TRBV29-1	TRBJ1-2	TGCAGCGTTGAGACGCGGGTCGTATATGGCTACACCTTC	CSVETRVVYGYTF
-	TRBD1	TRBV2	TRBJ1-5	TGTGCCAGCAGGGCGGGACAGGGAATGAATCAGCCCCAGCATTTT	CASRAGQGMNQPQHF
-	TRBD2	TRBV19	TRBJ2-3	TGTGCCAGTAAAGTTGTGGGACTAGCGGGGGGGCCGGATGATACGCAGTATTTT	CASKVVGLAGGPDDTQYF
-	-	TRBV9	TRBJ2-2	TGTGCCAGCAGGACTTTGAACACCGGGGAGCTGTTTTTT	CASRTLNTGELFF
-	-	TRBV6-1	TRBJ2-7	TGTGCCAGCAGTGAACCAGAGGGAGGCTACGAGCAGTACTTC	CASSEPEGGYEQYF
-	-	TRBV6-5	TRBJ2-2	TGTGCCAGCAGTTACTCGAGACCGTCCGGGGAGCTGTTTTTT	CASSYSRPSGELFF
few	-	TRBV5-1	TRBJ1-4	TGCGCCAGCAGCGGAAACAACCAGAGAGGAGAAAAACTGTTTTTT	CASSGNNQRGEKLFF
-	-	TRBV5-5	TRBJ2-3	TGTGCCAGCAGCAGGTCCCCGCAGGGGGGGACAGATACGCAGTATTTT	CASSRSPQGGTDTQYF
-	TRBD1	TRBV7-9	TRBJ1-1	TGTGCCAGCAGCCTTAACCCCCGGGACAGGGGGAACACTGAAGCTTTCTTT	CASSLNPRDRGNTEAFF
-	-	TRBV28	TRBJ2-7	TGTGCTGCGGGAAAAAAAGGCTACGAGCAGTACTTC	CAAGKKGYEQYF
-	-	TRBV29-1	TRBJ2-7	TGCAGCGTTGAGTCTTACGGAGCCTACGAGCAGTACTTC	CSVESYGAYEQYF
-	TRBD1	TRBV5-1	TRBJ2-7	TGCGCCAGCAGCGAGGGACAGGGGGTGCAGTACTTC	CASSEGQGVQYF
-	-	TRBV5-1	TRBJ2-3	TGCGCCAGCAGCTTGGAAGGGCGGAACACAGATACGCAGTATTTT	CASSLEGRNTDTQYF